The sequence of this TCR beta chain was determined in a study of OX40 agonist ivuxolimab in advanced cancers. At baseline, cycle 4 day 1, and cycle 7 day 1, blood was sampled. Trimming pared 3 bases from V and 3 bases from J, leaving 15 bases between. CDR1 is SGHTA and CDR2 is FQGNSA in the germline V gene. The CDR3 is made up of 15 amino acids. TCRdb's copy holds only in-frame clones and misses some; the assay was immunoSEQ multiplex PCR. Of 75,000 to 100,000 clones in the sample, about 91% were seen once. This clone was seen once. The sequences come from CD4+ or CD8+ T cells sorted from blood, collected in a trial of the OX40 agonist ivuxolimab. This clonotype was sampled from an adult with an advanced solid tumor such as melanoma, head and neck, liver or kidney cancer. The chain employs TRBV7-2 and TRBJ2-7; D is unclear. The CDR3 coding sequence is TGTGCCAGCAGCTTCAAGGGCCCAGTGGACTACGAGCAGTACTTC. Protein: CASSFKGPVDYEQYF.